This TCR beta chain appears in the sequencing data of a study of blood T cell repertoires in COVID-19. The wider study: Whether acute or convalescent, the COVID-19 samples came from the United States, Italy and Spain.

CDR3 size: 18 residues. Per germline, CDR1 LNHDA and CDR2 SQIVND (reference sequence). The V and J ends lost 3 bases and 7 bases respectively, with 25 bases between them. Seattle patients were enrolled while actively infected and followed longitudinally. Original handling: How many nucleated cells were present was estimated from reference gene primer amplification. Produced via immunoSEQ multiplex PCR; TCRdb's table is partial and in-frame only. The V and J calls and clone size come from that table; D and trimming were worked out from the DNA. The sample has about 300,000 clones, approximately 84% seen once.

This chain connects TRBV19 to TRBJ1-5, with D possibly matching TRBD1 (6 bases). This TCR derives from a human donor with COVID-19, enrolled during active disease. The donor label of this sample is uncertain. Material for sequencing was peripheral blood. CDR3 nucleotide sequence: TGTGCCAGTAGTATCGCATTGCTCGGACAGTTTAGGACGCAGCCCCAGCATTTT. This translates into CASSIALLGQFRTQPQHF.